The text below deals with one T cell receptor (beta chain). Its matching antigen is unknown. The sample comes from a study of T cells after yellow fever vaccination. Study-level information: The SMART-Seq v4 Ultra Low Input method served to prepare the low-cell-number fractions.

Researchers made TCR cDNA using 5'RACE template switching, and this step added a universal primer site and UMIs. TCRdb analysed the 5' RACE reads with MiXCR anew, one entry per CDR3 protein. The sample lists about 320,000 distinct CDR3 sequences, roughly 4.3% seen once, with approximately 19% in the top ten. Per the germline V gene, CDR1 is SGHAT and CDR2 is FQNNGV. V was clipped by 2 bases and J by 0 bases, with 23 bases between them. The CDR3 loop spans 20 amino acids. Study outcomes and limitations: The study found a weaker secondary response that peaked faster, day 5 versus 15.

Sequenced material: PBMCs, taken 15 days after the yellow fever booster vaccination. This receptor was obtained from a young man who received the YFV17D yellow fever vaccine. The rearrangement uses TRBV11-2 and TRBJ1-5; D is perhaps TRBD1 (6 bases). This CDR3 is CASSLHKHGQPIYSNQPQHF. The CDR3 nucleotides are TGTGCCAGCAGCTTACATAAGCACGGACAGCCCATATATAGCAATCAGCCCCAGCATTTT.